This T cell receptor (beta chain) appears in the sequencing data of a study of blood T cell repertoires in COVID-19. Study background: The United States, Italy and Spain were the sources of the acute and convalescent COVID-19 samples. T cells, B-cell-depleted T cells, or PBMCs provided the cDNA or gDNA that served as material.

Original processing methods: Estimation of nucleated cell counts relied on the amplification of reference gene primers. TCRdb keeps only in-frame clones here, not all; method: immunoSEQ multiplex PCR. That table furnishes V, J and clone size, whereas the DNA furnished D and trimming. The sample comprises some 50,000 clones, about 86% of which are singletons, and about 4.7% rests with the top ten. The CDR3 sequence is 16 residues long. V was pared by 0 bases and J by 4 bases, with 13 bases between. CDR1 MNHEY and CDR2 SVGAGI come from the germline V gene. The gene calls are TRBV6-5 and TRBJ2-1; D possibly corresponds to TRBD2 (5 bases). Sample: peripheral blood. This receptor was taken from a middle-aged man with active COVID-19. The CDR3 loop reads CASSYSIVGVYNEQFF. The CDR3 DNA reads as TGTGCCAGCAGTTACTCAATTGTGGGAGTGTACAATGAGCAGTTCTTC.